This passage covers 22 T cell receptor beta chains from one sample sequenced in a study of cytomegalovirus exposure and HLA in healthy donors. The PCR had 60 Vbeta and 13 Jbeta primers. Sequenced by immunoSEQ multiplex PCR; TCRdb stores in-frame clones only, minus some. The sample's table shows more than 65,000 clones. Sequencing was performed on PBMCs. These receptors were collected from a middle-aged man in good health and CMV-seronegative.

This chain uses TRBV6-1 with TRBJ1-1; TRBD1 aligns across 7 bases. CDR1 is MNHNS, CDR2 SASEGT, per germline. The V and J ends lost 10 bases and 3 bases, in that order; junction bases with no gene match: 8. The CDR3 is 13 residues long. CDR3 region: CATSTGLYTEAFF. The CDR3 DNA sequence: TGTGCCACCTCGACAGGGTTGTACACTGAAGCTTTCTTT.

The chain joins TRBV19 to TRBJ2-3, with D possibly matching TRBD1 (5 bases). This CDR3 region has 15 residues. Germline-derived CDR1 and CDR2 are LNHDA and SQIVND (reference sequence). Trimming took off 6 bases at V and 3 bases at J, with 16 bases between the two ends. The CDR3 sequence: CASSYSKGVTDTQYF. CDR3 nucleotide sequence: TGTGCCAGTAGCTATAGTAAAGGGGTGACAGATACGCAGTATTTT.

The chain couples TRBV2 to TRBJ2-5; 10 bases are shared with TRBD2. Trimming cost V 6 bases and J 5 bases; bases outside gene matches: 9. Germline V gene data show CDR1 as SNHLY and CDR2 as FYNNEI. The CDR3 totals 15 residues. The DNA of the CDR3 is TGTGCCAGCAGAGCCTCGGGACTAGCGAGGGAGACCCAGTACTTC. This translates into CASRASGLARETQYF.

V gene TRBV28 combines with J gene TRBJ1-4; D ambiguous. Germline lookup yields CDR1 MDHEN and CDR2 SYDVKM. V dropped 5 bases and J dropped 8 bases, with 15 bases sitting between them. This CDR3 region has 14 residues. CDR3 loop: CASSGRPGVEKLFF. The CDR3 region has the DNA TGTGCCAGCAGTGGCAGGCCGGGAGTCGAAAAACTGTTTTTT.

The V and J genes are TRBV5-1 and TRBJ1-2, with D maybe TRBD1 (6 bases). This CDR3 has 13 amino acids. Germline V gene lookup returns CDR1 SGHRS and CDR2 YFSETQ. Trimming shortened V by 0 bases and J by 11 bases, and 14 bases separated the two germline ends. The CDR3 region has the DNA TGCGCCAGCAGCTTGGACAGGGAAGTTCCTTACACCTTC. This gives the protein CASSLDREVPYTF.

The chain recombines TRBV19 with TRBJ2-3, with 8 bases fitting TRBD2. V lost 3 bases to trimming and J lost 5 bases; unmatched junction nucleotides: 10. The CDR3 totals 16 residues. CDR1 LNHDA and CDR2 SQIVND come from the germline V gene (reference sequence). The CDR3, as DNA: TGTGCCAGTAGTATTGCTCGCGGGGGGCGGAGAGATACGCAGTATTTT. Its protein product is CASSIARGGRRDTQYF.

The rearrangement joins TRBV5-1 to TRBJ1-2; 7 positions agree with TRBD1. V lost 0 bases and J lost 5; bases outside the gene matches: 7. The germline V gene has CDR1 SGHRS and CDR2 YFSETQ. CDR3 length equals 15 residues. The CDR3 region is CASSLAAGGVYGYTF. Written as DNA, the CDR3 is TGCGCCAGCAGCTTGGCCGCAGGGGGAGTGTATGGCTACACCTTC. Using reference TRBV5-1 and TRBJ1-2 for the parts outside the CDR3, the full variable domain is KAGVTQTPRYLIKTRGQQVTLSCSPISGHRSVSWYQQTPGQGLQFLFEYFSETQRNKGNFPGRFSGRQFSNSRSEMNVSTLELGDSALYLCASSLAAGGVYGYTFGSGTRLTVV.

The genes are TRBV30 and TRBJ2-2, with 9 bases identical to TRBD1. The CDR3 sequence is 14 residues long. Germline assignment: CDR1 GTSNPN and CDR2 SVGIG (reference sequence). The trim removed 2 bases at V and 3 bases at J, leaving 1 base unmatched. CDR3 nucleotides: TGTGCCTGGAGTTGGACAGGGGACACCGGGGAGCTGTTTTTT. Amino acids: CAWSWTGDTGELFF.

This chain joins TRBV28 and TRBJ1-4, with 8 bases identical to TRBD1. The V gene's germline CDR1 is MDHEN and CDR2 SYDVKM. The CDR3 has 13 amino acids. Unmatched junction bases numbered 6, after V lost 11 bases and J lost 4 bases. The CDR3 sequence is CAGGGQVNEKLFF. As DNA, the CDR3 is TGTGCCGGGGGGGGACAGGTTAATGAAAAACTGTTTTTT.

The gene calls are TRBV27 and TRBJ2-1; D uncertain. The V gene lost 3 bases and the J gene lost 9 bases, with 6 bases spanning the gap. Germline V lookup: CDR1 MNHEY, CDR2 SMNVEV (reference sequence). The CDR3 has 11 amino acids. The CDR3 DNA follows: TGTGCCAGCAGTTTGCTCGGTGAGCAGTTCTTC. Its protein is CASSLLGEQFF.

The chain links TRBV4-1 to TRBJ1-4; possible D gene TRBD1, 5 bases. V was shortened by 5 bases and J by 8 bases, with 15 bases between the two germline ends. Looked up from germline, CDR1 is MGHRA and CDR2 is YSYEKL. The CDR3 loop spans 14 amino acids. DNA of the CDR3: TGCGCCAGCAGCTCGCGGGGGGGGGAGGAAAAACTGTTTTTT. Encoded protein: CASSSRGGEEKLFF.

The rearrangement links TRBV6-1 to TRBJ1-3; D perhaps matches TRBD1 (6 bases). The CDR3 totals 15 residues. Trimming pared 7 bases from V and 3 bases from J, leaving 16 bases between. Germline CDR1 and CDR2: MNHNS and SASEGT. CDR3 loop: CASTEGRGNGNTIYF. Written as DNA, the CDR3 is TGTGCCAGCACCGAAGGGAGGGGGAATGGAAACACCATATATTTT.

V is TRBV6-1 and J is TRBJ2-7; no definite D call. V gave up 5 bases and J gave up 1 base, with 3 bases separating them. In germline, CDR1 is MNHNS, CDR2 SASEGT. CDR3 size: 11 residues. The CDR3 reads CASSRSYEQYF. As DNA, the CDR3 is TGTGCCAGCAGTCGTTCCTACGAGCAGTACTTC.

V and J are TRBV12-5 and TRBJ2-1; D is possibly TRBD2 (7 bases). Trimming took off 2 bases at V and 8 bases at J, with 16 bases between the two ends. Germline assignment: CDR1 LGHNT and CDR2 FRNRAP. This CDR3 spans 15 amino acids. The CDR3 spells CASGLSPEGGDEQFF. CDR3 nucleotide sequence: TGTGCTAGTGGTTTGTCCCCCGAGGGGGGGGATGAGCAGTTCTTC.

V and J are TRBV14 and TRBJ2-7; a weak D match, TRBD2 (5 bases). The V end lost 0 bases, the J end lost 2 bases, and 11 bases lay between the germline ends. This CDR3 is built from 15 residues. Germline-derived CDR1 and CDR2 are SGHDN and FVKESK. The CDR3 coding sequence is TGTGCCAGCAGCCAAGAGACGGGATTGGCCTACGAGCAGTACTTC. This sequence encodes CASSQETGLAYEQYF.

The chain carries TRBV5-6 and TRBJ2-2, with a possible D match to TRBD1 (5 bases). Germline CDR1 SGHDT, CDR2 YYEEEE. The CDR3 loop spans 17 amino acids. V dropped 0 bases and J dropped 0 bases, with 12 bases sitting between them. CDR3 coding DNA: TGTGCCAGCAGCTTGGGAGTAGGGGCCACGAACACCGGGGAGCTGTTTTTT. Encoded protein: CASSLGVGATNTGELFF.

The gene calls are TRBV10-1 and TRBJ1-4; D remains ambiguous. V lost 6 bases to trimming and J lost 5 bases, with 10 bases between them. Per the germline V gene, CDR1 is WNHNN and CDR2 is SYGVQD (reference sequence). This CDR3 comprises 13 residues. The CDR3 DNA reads TGCGCCAGCAGCGCGGGATTGAATGAAAAACTGTTTTTT. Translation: CASSAGLNEKLFF.

Here the CDR3 reads CASSQGLAGTQKTQYF. As DNA, the CDR3 is TGCGCCAGCAGCCAAGGACTAGCGGGGACCCAGAAGACCCAGTACTTC. The V call is TRBV4-1, the J call TRBJ2-5, with 11 nucleotides matching TRBD2. The V gene's germline CDR1 is MGHRA and CDR2 YSYEKL. The CDR3 spans 16 residues. V lost 1 base and J lost 6; bases outside the gene matches: 7.

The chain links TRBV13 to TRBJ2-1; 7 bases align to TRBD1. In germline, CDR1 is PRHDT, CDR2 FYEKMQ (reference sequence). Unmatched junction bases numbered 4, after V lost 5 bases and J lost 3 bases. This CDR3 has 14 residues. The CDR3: CASSPRQGYNEQFF. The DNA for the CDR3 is TGTGCCAGCAGCCCACGACAGGGCTACAATGAGCAGTTCTTC.

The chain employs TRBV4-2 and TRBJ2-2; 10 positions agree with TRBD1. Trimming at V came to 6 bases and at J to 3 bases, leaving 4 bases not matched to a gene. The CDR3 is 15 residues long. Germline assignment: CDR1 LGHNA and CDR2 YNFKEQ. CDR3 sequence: CASSSGQGDTGELFF. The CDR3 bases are TGTGCCAGCAGTTCTGGACAGGGGGACACCGGGGAGCTGTTTTTT.

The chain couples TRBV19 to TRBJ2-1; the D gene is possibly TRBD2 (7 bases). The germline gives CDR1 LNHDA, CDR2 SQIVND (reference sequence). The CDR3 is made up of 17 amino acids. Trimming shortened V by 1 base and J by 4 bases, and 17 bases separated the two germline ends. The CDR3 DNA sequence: TGTGCCAGTAGTATAGGGGCGGCGGGGGCAATGTACAATGAGCAGTTCTTC. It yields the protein CASSIGAAGAMYNEQFF.

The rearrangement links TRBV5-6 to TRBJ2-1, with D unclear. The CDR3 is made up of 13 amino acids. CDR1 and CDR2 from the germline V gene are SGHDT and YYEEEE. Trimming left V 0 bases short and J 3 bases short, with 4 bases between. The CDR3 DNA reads TGTGCCAGCAGCTTGGTCCGCTACAATGAGCAGTTCTTC. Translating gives CASSLVRYNEQFF.